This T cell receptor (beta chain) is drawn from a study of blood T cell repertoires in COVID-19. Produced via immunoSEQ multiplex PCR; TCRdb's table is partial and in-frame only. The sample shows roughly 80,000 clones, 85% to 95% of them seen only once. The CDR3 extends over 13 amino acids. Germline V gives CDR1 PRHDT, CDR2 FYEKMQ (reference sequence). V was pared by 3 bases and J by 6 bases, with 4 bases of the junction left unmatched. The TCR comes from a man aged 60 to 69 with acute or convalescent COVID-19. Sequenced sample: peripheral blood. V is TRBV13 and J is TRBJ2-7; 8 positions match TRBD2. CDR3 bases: TGTGCCAGCAGCTTCGGGAGGGCCGGCGAGCAGTACTTC. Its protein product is CASSFGRAGEQYF.